The source of this T cell receptor beta chain is a study of human thymus T cells. Study outcomes and limitations: In thymic and blood repertoires alike, V and J usage looked biased.

Only in-frame clones appear in the TCRdb table, and some are missing; sequencing was by immunoSEQ multiplex PCR. The sample comprises tens of thousands of clones, 94% of which are singletons, and nearly 6% rests with the top ten. Finnish infants who were healthy and having corrective surgery for congenital heart defects made up the donors. Only four of the eight donors provided a roughly 0.45-1 mL blood sample. With respect to this clone: Antigen: not known.

The sequencing sample was made of blood. The sequence derives from a boy in the first two years of life with a congenital heart defect but otherwise immunologically healthy.

CDR3 sequence: CASSRDLNTGELFF. In nucleotides, the CDR3 is TGTGCCAGCAGCCGGGACTTGAACACCGGGGAGCTGTTTTTT. This sequence joins TRBV7-3 and TRBJ2-2; a possible D gene is TRBD2 (6 bases). This CDR3 has 14 residues. Germline CDR1 SGHTA, CDR2 FQGTGA. V lost 5 bases and J lost 1, with 8 bases in between.